The 8 T cell receptor beta chains in this list originate from one sample, sequenced in a study of blood T cell repertoires in COVID-19. Sequenced by immunoSEQ multiplex PCR; TCRdb stores in-frame clones only, minus some. Here the sample spans some 100,000 clones, more than 75% being singletons. Sequences were obtained from peripheral blood. These receptors were obtained from a man in his fifties or sixties with acute or convalescent COVID-19.

The chain combines TRBV7-3 with TRBJ2-1, with 8 nucleotides matching TRBD1. This CDR3 comprises 15 residues. The germline gives CDR1 SGHTA, CDR2 FQGTGA. The V gene end was trimmed by 4 bases and the J gene end by 4 bases; junction bases not matched to a gene: 6. As DNA, the CDR3 is TGTGCCAGCAGCTCAGACAGGGGCCCTTACAATGAGCAGTTCTTC. It translates to CASSSDRGPYNEQFF.

The V call is TRBV5-1, the J call TRBJ1-6, with no clear D. The V end was cut by 1 base, the J end by 10 bases, with 15 bases between. This CDR3 has 15 residues. Per the germline V gene, CDR1 is SGHRS and CDR2 is YFSETQ. CDR3 sequence reads: CASSLSARSGSPLHF. The CDR3 DNA reads as TGCGCCAGCAGCTTGTCGGCCAGGTCGGGGTCACCCCTCCACTTT.

The chain couples TRBV5-1 to TRBJ2-1; a possible D gene is TRBD1 (6 bases). The V end was cut by 4 bases, the J end by 4 bases, with 15 bases between. Germline lookup yields CDR1 SGHRS and CDR2 YFSETQ. This CDR3 is 15 amino acids long. CDR3 region: CASSVTPGTYNEQFF. The CDR3 DNA sequence: TGCGCCAGCAGCGTTACCCCCGGGACATACAATGAGCAGTTCTTC.

The chain employs TRBV10-1 and TRBJ1-2; 7 bases line up with TRBD1. The junction had 6 bases not matched to a gene; V was cut back by 4 bases and J by 4 bases. CDR1 and CDR2 from the germline V gene are WNHNN and SYGVQD (reference sequence). This CDR3 region has 14 residues. The CDR3 coding sequence is TGCGCCAGCAGTGGTTACAGGGGAGGCTATGGCTACACCTTC. It encodes CASSGYRGGYGYTF.

The J gene is TRBJ1-6, the V gene TRBV6-6; D is undetermined. V lost 8 bases and J 13 bases, leaving 6 bases between the germline ends. Germline V gene sequence: CDR1 MNHNY, CDR2 SVGAGI (reference sequence). This CDR3 comprises 9 residues. Here the CDR3 DNA reads TGTGCCAGCGGCAGGCCCCTCCACTTT. Residues: CASGRPLHF.

In this sample, this clone turned up once. CDR3 in amino acids: CASKTGQTLTDTQYF. The DNA for the CDR3 is TGTGCCAGCAAAACGGGACAGACCCTCACAGATACGCAGTATTTT. The chain uses TRBV6-5 and TRBJ2-3; 7 bases align to TRBD1. Looked up from germline, CDR1 is MNHEY and CDR2 is SVGAGI. With V trimmed by 7 bases and J by 2 bases, 9 bases remained unmatched. This CDR3 is built from 15 residues.

The chain recombines TRBV7-2 with TRBJ2-2, with TRBD2 identical over 7 bases. The CDR3 is 15 amino acids. After removal of 3 bases from V and 5 bases from J, the junction contained 6 bases not matched to a gene. Germline loops: CDR1 SGHTA, CDR2 FQGNSA. The CDR3 bases are TGTGCCAGCAGCTTTAAGGGAGGGCCTACCGGGGAGCTGTTTTTT. As protein: CASSFKGGPTGELFF.

The V call is TRBV10-1, the J call TRBJ2-1; TRBD1 might be the D (5 bases). The length of the CDR3 is 14 residues. V was pared by 4 bases and J by 3 bases, with 10 bases between. Looked up from germline, CDR1 is WNHNN and CDR2 is SYGVQD (reference sequence). The CDR3 here is CASSAPTDYNEQFF. The CDR3, as DNA: TGCGCCAGCAGTGCCCCGACAGACTACAATGAGCAGTTCTTC.